This TCR beta chain was documented in a study of PD-L1 blockade in urothelial cancer. Study-wide context: At 3 weeks (second dose) and 6 weeks after starting treatment, blood was analyzed.

Time point: peripheral blood 6 weeks after treatment start. The CDR3 runs 14 residues. V dropped 10 bases and J dropped 9; count of bases not matched to a gene: 16. The germline V gene encodes CDR1 MNHNS and CDR2 SASEGT. Into every PCR, synthetic TCR analog templates were spiked. Profiling relied on immunoSEQ multiplex PCR, and the TCRdb table lists in-frame clones only, not all of them. This sample has 100,000 to 150,000 clones, with roughly 82% found just once. This TCR was sampled from a man aged 50 to 60 with urothelial cancer. Material: PBMCs, obtained around atezolizumab (anti-PD-L1) treatment. The genes are TRBV6-1 and TRBJ2-7; 9 nucleotides line up with TRBD1. CDR3 region: CATETGGPEVRQYF. The CDR3 bases are TGTGCCACCGAAACAGGGGGCCCTGAGGTTCGGCAGTACTTC.